This is a list of T cell receptor beta chains from one sample in a study of cytomegalovirus exposure and HLA in healthy donors. The assay was immunoSEQ multiplex PCR, and TCRdb's table has in-frame clones only and misses some. Its table lists 80,000 to 100,000 clones. The specimen was PBMCs. The origin of the receptors is a woman in her 30s in good health and CMV-seronegative. Each CDR3 is given without its conserved first and last residue. The order of the fields is J gene, V gene, CDR3 protein.

>TRBJ2-5|TRBV5-1
ASSLGWGGEETQY
>TRBJ2-1|TRBV27
ASTYSGGDNEQF
>TRBJ1-5|TRBV19
ASERGRQPQH
>-|TRBV7-2
ASSATGISDEQY
>TRBJ1-4|TRBV4-1
ASSPGTGVEKLF
>TRBJ1-4|TRBV6-5
ASRWGDEKLF
>TRBJ1-4|TRBV27
ASSKGDWDEKLF
>TRBJ1-4|TRBV7-9
ASSSLFNRQELNEELF
>TRBJ2-1|TRBV4-2
ASSQELAARIPSSYNEQF
>TRBJ1-1|TRBV27
ASIGTGGAKTEAF
>TRBJ2-3|TRBV9
ASSVVASGSTDTQY
>TRBJ1-4|TRBV28
ASNRVEDEKLF
>TRBJ1-3|TRBV5-4
ASSFSTGGAGNTIY